This TCR beta chain was identified in a study of shared clonotypes between healthy human individuals. Study context: There were three CD4 naive, three CD4 memory, two CD8 naive and one CD8 memory plates per donor.

General study points: Rarefaction indicated that sorted-subset sequencing remained incomplete although depth was large. Exclusively blood specimens were collected; tissue repertoires likely differ.

This clone showed up just once. The antigen remains unidentified. This table comes from immunoSEQ multiplex PCR, and its TCRdb copy is limited to in-frame clones, with some not included. The sample shows just over 2,000,000 clones, 95% of them seen only once. This clonotype originated in a man younger than 35 in good health. Sequenced sample: naive CD4+ T cells sorted from blood. Subset indicated: CD45RA+ positively selected.

DNA of the CDR3: TGCAGCGTTGATCTAAGGCATACGGGGTCCTACGAGCAGTACTTC. Protein sequence: CSVDLRHTGSYEQYF. The chain is built from TRBV29-1 and TRBJ2-7; possibly TRBD2 for D (5 bases). V was cut by 3 bases and J by 1 base, with 16 bases left in between. The length of the CDR3 is 15 residues. CDR1 and CDR2 from the germline V gene are SQVTM and ANQGSEA.